The rows below give T cell receptor beta chains drawn from one sample of a study of CXCR3-negative and CXCR3-positive naive CD8 T cells. TCRdb processed the 5' RACE reads again and assigns one entry to each CDR3 protein, with no DNA. The sample has roughly 90,000 distinct CDR3 sequences. The specimen sequenced was naive CXCR3- CD8+ T cells from blood. The receptors stem from a human donor in good health. Some clones in this sample may be carry-over from other donors' samples. CDR3s include the opening cysteine and the closing phenylalanine or tryptophan.

>TRBV7-9|TRBJ2-5
CASSSGGFETQYF
>TRBV6-6|TRBJ2-2
CASSGTGDTGELFF
>TRBV29-1|TRBJ2-7
CSVVAGNSYEQYF
>TRBV15|TRBJ2-7
CATSRVGAPYEQYF
>TRBV12-3/TRBV12-4|TRBJ2-5
CASSLAGSRETQYF
>TRBV3-1|TRBJ1-2
CASSQDVEGPPSYGYTF
>TRBV29-1|TRBJ2-3
CSVEVAGYTDTQYF
>TRBV5-1|TRBJ1-5
CASSLNYGVGATQHF
>TRBV7-9|TRBJ1-1
CASSLAGAKAFF
>TRBV28|TRBJ2-3
CASSRTLTDTQYF
>TRBV29-1|TRBJ2-3
CSVEDLSGTDTQYF
>TRBV6-5|TRBJ2-2
CASSYSSSTTGELFF
>TRBV7-9|TRBJ2-7
CASAIRGPYEQYF
>TRBV7-9|TRBJ2-2
CASSYTGPNTGELFF
>TRBV28|TRBJ2-2
CASSPRWTNTGELFF
>TRBV7-9|TRBJ1-1
CASSSAPDNPGDEAFF
>TRBV2|TRBJ2-2
CASSDFSAGELFF
>TRBV5-1|TRBJ2-1
CATKPVPPSNEQFF
>TRBV20-1|TRBJ2-7
CSAREMRGVYEQYF
>TRBV28|TRBJ2-7
CASTSNAGYSEQYF
>TRBV19|TRBJ2-7
CASSKIAGVYEQYF
>TRBV9|TRBJ1-5
CASSASGQDDQPQHF
>TRBV28|TRBJ2-2
CASRFLTGTGVTGELFF
>TRBV10-3|TRBJ2-7
CAISESKTGTGVPYEQYF
>TRBV12-3/TRBV12-4|TRBJ2-1
CASTLKGPEQFF
>TRBV25-1|TRBJ2-7
CASSDNRDRSYEQYF
>TRBV29-1|TRBJ2-5
CSVETTSGTSGQETQYF
>TRBV7-6|TRBJ2-7
CASSLAGHTYEQYF
>TRBV5-1|TRBJ2-7
CASSSPDRNSYEQYF
>TRBV21-1|TRBJ2-2
CASSKEKNTGELFF
>TRBV27|TRBJ2-7
CASSFLGQSSYEQYF
>TRBV5-6|TRBJ2-7
CASSLYRPVEGGSSPTYEQYF
>TRBV30|TRBJ2-7
CAWSGFPSGTSGYLSYEQYF
>TRBV28|TRBJ2-3
CASSPSPLEARDTQYF
>TRBV29-1|TRBJ1-2
CSAPGGGNYGYTF
>TRBV30|TRBJ2-7
CAWSWDRGYEQYF
>TRBV28|TRBJ2-5
CASSLYSPGQGSSETQYF
>TRBV20-1|TRBJ2-2
CSAESGVNTGELFF
>TRBV29-1|TRBJ2-2
CSVEGINTGELFF
>TRBV29-1|TRBJ2-5
CSVVAADLWEETQYF
>TRBV7-8|TRBJ1-1
CASSSTGSAEAFF
>TRBV15|TRBJ2-1
CATSSPDRRYNEQFF
>TRBV29-1|TRBJ2-1
CSVEGAQIDEQFF
>TRBV6-2/TRBV6-3|TRBJ1-2
CASRPGDGSIGYTF
>TRBV3-1|TRBJ2-7
CASSQEGRGTPLYEQYF
>TRBV6-5|TRBJ2-7
CASSYSHTPSEQYF
>TRBV5-1|TRBJ2-3
CASSLGWVSDSTDTQYF
>TRBV2|TRBJ2-7
CASLGPGWEQYF
>TRBV2|TRBJ2-3
CVSSHSLDSLADTQYF
>TRBV3-1|TRBJ2-3
CASSPTSGSDTQYF
>TRBV12-3/TRBV12-4|TRBJ2-1
CASSFASGYFNEQFF
>TRBV4-1|TRBJ2-3
CASSQGTSVYTDTQYF
>TRBV19|TRBJ2-1
CASNLGVPTDNEQFF
>TRBV9|TRBJ2-7
CASSEGRSYSEQYF
>TRBV28|TRBJ2-3
CASSQLRAWSTDTQYF
>TRBV7-6|TRBJ1-1
CASSFGQGSEAFF
>TRBV11-2|TRBJ2-5
CASRSRLAGGPMETQYF